This T cell receptor beta chain is from a study of T cell repertoires in cytomegalovirus infection (dated by TCRdb to the late 2010s). About the full investigation: Peptide stimulations targeted recently identified HLA-C-restricted CMV epitopes, whose presentation resists viral immunomodulation, together with well-studied HLA-B-restricted epitopes. Donor HLA type was relevant to the analysis, because carriage of CMV infection together with the matching HLA type was indicated by public TCR beta signatures.

This specimen's treatment or condition label, interpreted: in vitro stimulation with specific CMV peptide epitopes to enrich CMV-specific T cells. For sequencing, an Illumina HiSeq 1500 was employed. The public reads were quality trimmed at Q25 with fastp and then assembled into clones with MiXCR by TCRdb, keeping productive beta chains. Each record represents a unique CDR3 protein, reported with the most common genes and DNA among its rows. The sample table lists about 100,000 distinct CDR3 sequences, around 32% of them with a count of one. Clones ranked in the top ten supply approximately 71% of the sample. Study-wide findings and limitations: Carriers of CMV infection plus the relevant HLA type were discriminated by the cumulative frequency of public TCR beta family members in the study cohort and in an independent approximately 400-donor cohort. The ex vivo response was dominated by HLA-C-restricted CMV-specific TCR beta clonotypes, which also provided the single most frequent clonotype in two of eight donors.

Including cysteine and phenylalanine, the CDR3 has 15 amino acids. CDR3 DNA only is kept here, 45 bases in frame from base 1. CDR1 and CDR2 (SGHVS, FQNEAQ) derive from the germline V gene. Germline trimming: 4 bases from V, 7 bases from J; junction bases outside gene matches: 10. This clonotype showed up many times. Its antigen is not yet known. Base qualities are not provided; no much larger clone lies one nucleotide away. This material consisted of CD8+ T cells from cultured PBMCs, taken from culture after CMV antigen stimulation. The receptor's source is a human donor in good health (CMV status not recorded). Some clones in this sample may be carry-over from other donors' samples. This chain is built from TRBV7-8 and TRBJ1-2; 9 bases in the middle match TRBD1. The CDR3 region reads CASSSPGQGLGGYTF. The nucleotides are TGTGCCAGCAGCTCCCCCGGACAGGGGTTAGGTGGCTACACCTTC.